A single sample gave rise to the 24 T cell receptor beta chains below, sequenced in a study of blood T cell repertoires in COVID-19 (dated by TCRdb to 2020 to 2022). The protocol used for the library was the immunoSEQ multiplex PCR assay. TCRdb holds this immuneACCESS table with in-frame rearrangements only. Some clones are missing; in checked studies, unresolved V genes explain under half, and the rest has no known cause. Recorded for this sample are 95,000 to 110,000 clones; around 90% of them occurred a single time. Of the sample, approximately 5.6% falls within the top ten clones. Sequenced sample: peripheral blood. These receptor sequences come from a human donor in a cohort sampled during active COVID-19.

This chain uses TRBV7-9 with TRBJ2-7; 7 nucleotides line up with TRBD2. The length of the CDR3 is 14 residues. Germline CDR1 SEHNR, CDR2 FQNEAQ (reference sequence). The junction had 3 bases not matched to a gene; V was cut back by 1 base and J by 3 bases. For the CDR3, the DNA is TGTGCCAGCAGCTTAGGGCTAGCGGTCTACGAGCAGTACTTC. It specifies CASSLGLAVYEQYF.

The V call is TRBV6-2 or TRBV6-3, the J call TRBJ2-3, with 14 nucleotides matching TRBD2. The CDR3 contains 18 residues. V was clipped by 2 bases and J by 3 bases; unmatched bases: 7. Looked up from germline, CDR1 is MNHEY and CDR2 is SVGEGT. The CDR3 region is CASSYKGLAGVLTDTQYF. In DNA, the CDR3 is TGTGCCAGCAGTTACAAGGGACTAGCGGGAGTTTTAACAGATACGCAGTATTTT.

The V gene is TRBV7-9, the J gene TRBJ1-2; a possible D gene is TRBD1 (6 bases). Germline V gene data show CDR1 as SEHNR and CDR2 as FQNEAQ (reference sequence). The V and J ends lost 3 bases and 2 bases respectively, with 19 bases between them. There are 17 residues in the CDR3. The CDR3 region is CASSFGGGAPSNYGYTF. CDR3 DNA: TGTGCCAGCAGCTTCGGAGGGGGGGCCCCAAGCAACTATGGCTACACCTTC.

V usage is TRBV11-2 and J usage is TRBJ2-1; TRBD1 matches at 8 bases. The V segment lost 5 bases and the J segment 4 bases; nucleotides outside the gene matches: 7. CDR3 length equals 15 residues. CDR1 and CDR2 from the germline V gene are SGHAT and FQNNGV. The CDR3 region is CASSPTGTGYNEQFF. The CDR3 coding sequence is TGTGCCAGCAGCCCGACCGGGACAGGATACAATGAGCAGTTCTTC.

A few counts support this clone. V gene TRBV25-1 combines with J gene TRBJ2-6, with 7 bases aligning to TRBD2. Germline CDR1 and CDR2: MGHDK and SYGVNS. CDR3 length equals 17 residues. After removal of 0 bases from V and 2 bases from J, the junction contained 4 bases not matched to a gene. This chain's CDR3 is CASSEYGGKAGANVLTF. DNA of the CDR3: TGTGCCAGCAGTGAATACGGGGGGAAGGCTGGGGCCAACGTCCTGACTTTC.

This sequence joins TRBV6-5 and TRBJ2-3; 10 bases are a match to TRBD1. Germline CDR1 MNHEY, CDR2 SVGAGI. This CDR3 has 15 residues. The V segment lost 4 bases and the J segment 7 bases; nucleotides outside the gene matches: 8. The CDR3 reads CASSSGQGETNTQYF. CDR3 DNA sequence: TGTGCCAGCAGTTCTGGACAGGGGGAAACAAATACGCAGTATTTT.

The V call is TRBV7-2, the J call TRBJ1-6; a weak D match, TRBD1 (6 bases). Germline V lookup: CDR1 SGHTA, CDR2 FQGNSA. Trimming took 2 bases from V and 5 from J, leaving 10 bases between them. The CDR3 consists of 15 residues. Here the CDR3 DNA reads TGTGCCAGCAGCTTAAGGTCAGGGGATAATTCACCCCTCCACTTT. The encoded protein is CASSLRSGDNSPLHF.

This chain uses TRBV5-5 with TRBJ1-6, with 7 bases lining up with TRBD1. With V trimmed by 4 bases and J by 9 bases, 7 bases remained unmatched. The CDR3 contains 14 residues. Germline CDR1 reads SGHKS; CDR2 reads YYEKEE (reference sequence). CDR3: CASSAGTVVSPLHF. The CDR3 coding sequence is TGTGCCAGCAGCGCCGGGACAGTCGTTTCACCCCTCCACTTT.

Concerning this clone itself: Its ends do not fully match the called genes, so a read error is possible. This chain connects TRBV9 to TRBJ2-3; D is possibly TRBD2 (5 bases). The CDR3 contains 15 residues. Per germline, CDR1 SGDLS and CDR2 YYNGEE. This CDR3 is CTSSSQGRTPDTQYF. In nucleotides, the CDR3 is TGTACCAGCAGCTCTCAAGGGCGGACTCCAGATACGCAGTATTTT.

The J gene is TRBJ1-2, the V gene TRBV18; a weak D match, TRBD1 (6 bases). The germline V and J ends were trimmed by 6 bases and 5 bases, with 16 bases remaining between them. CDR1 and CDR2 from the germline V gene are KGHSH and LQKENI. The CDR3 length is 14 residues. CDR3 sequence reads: CASSRGGGQYGYTF. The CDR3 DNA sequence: TGTGCCAGCTCCCGCGGGGGGGGCCAGTATGGCTACACCTTC.

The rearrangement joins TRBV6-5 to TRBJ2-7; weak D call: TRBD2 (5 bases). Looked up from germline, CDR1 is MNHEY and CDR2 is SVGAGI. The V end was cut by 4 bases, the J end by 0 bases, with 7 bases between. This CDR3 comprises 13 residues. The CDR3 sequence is CASSFGSSYEQYF. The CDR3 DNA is TGTGCCAGCAGTTTTGGGAGCTCCTACGAGCAGTACTTC.

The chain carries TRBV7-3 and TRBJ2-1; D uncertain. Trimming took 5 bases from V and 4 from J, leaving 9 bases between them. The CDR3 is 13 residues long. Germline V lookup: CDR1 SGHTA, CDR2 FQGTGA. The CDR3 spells CASSLQIYNEQFF. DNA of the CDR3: TGTGCCAGCAGCCTACAGATTTACAATGAGCAGTTCTTC.

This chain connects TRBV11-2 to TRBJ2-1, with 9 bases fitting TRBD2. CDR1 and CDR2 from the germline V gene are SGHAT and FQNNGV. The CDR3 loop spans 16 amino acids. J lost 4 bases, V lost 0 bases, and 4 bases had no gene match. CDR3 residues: CASSLDLTSGYNEQFF. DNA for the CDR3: TGTGCCAGCAGCTTAGATCTTACTAGCGGGTACAATGAGCAGTTCTTC.

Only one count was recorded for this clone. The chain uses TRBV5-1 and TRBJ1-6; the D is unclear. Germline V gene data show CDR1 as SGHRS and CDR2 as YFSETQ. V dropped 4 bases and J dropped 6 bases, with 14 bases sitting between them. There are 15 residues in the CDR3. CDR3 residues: CASSPVGRFNSPLHF. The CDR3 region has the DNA TGCGCCAGCAGCCCCGTGGGCAGGTTTAATTCACCCCTCCACTTT.

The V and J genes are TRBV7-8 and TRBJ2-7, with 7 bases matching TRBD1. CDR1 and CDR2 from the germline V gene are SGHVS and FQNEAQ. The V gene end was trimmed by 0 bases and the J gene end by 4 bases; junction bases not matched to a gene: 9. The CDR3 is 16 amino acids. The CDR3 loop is CASSLAQGVGWYEQYF. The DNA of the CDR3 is TGTGCCAGCAGCTTAGCGCAGGGGGTTGGTTGGTACGAGCAGTACTTC. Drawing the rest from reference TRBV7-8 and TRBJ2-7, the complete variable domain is GAGVSQSPRYKVAKRGQDVALRCDPISGHVSLFWYQQALGQGPEFLTYFQNEAQLDKSGLPSDRFFAERPEGSVSTLKIQRTQQEDSAVYLCASSLAQGVGWYEQYFGPGTRLTVT.

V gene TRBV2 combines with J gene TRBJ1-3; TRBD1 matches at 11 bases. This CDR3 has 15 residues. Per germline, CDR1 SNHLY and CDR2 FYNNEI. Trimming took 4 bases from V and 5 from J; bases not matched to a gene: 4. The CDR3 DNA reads TGTGCCAGCAGTGCCAGGGACAGGGGGAGAAACACCATATATTTT. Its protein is CASSARDRGRNTIYF.

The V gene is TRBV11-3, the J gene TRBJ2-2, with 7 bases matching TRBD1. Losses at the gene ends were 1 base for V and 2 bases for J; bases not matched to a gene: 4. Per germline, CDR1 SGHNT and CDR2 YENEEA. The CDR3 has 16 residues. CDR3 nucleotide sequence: TGTGCCAGCAGCTTAGGACAGGGAGTAAACACCGGGGAGCTGTTTTTT. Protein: CASSLGQGVNTGELFF.

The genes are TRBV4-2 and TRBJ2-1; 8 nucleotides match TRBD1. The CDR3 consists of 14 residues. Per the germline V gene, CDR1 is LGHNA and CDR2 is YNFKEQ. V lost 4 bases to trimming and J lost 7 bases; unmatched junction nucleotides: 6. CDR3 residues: CASSLRTGSNEQFF. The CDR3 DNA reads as TGTGCCAGCAGCCTTAGGACAGGGAGTAATGAGCAGTTCTTC.

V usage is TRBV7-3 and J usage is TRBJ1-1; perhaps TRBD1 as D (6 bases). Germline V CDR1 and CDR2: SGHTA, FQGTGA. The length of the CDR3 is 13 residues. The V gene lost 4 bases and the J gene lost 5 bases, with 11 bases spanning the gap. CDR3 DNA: TGTGCCAGCAGCTCCCAACAGGGAACTGAAGCTTTCTTT. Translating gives CASSSQQGTEAFF.

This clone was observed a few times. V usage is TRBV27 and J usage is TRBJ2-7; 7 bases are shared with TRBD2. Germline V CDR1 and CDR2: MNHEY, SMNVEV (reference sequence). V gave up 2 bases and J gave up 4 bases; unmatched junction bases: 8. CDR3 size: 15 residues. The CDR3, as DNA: TGTGCCAGCAGTTTAGATGGACTAGGTGATTACGAGCAGTACTTC. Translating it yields CASSLDGLGDYEQYF.

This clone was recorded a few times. CDR3 sequence (DNA): TGTGCCAGCAGCAAGGAGGCTAGCGGAGAAAAATTCACCGGGGAGCTGTTTTTT. Translating gives CASSKEASGEKFTGELFF. The rearrangement joins TRBV21-1 to TRBJ2-2; TRBD2, the table's D call, lacks a check against the DNA. TRBV21-1 is deemed a pseudogene. The CDR3 has 18 residues.

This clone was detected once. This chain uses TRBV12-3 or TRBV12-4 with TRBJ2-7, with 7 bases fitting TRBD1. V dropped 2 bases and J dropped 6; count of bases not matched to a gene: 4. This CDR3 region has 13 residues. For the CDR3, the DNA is TGTGCCAGCAGTTTATTCGGGGACAGCGAGCAGTACTTC. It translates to CASSLFGDSEQYF.

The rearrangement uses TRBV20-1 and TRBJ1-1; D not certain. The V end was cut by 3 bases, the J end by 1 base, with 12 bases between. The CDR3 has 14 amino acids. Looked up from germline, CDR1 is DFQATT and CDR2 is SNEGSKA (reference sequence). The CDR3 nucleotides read TGCAGTGCTAGTCCCGTCCCCCCGAACACTGAAGCTTTCTTT. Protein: CSASPVPPNTEAFF.

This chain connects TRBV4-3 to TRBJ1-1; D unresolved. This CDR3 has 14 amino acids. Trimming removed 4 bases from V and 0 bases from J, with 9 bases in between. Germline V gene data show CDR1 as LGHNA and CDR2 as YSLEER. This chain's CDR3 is CASSPDGVNTEAFF. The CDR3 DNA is TGCGCCAGCAGCCCGGACGGGGTGAACACTGAAGCTTTCTTT.